This entry lists 30 T cell receptor beta chains sequenced from one sample in a study of PD-L1 blockade in urothelial cancer. The repertoire was sequenced with immunoSEQ multiplex PCR; TCRdb's copy has only in-frame clones and lacks some. The sample has tens of thousands of clones, around 80% seen once. Sample: PBMCs, taken around atezolizumab (anti-PD-L1) treatment. Receptor source: a man aged 55 to 69 with urothelial cancer.

V gene TRBV7-8 combines with J gene TRBJ2-1; 10 positions agree with TRBD2. The V gene end was trimmed by 1 base and the J gene end by 6 bases; junction bases not matched to a gene: 12. This CDR3 is 18 amino acids long. From germline, CDR1 is SGHVS and CDR2 FQNEAQ. Here the CDR3 reads CASSLGSSGGGASNEQFF. In nucleotides, the CDR3 is TGTGCCAGCAGCTTAGGTTCCAGCGGGGGGGGTGCTAGCAATGAGCAGTTCTTC.

The V and J genes are TRBV4-2 and TRBJ2-1; 9 bases match TRBD2. The germline CDR1 and CDR2 sequences are LGHNA and YNFKEQ. V lost 0 bases and J lost 1; bases outside the gene matches: 7. The CDR3 contains 18 residues. The CDR3 here is CASSQESLLAGSYNEQFF. The CDR3 nucleotides are TGTGCCAGCAGCCAAGAGAGCCTACTAGCGGGTTCCTACAATGAGCAGTTCTTC.

The J gene is TRBJ1-1, the V gene TRBV5-1, with D perhaps matching TRBD1 (5 bases). Germline-derived CDR1 and CDR2 are SGHRS and YFSETQ. Between the trimmed V and J ends, which lost 3 bases and 6 bases, there was a span of 15 bases. The CDR3 is made up of 14 amino acids. CDR3 sequence: CASSWGGTNAEAFF. CDR3 DNA: TGCGCCAGCAGCTGGGGGGGGACTAACGCTGAAGCTTTCTTT.

The J gene is TRBJ2-3, the V gene TRBV30; TRBD1 matches 8 bases. The germline V gene encodes CDR1 GTSNPN and CDR2 SVGIG (reference sequence). V shed 8 bases, J shed 4 bases, and the junction held 5 bases outside the gene matches. The CDR3 has 12 residues. The CDR3 sequence is CARQGAPDTQYF. DNA for the CDR3: TGTGCCCGTCAGGGGGCACCAGATACGCAGTATTTT.

V gene TRBV10-3 combines with J gene TRBJ1-1, with D unresolved. Germline assignment: CDR1 ENHRY and CDR2 SYGVKD. The CDR3 loop spans 15 amino acids. The ends were cut back, 0 bases at V and 3 bases at J, with 11 bases in the middle. DNA for the CDR3: TGTGCCATCAGTGAGTCCCCGGGAGCGGACACTGAAGCTTTCTTT. Protein product: CAISESPGADTEAFF.

The V call is TRBV19, the J call TRBJ2-7, with 14 bases identical to TRBD2. The ends lost 5 bases at V and 3 bases at J; junction bases unmatched: 15. This CDR3 has 19 residues. Germline values: CDR1 LNHDA, CDR2 SQIVND (reference sequence). The CDR3: CASSLRWTSGGPRIYEQYF. In DNA, the CDR3 is TGTGCCAGTAGTTTACGGTGGACTAGCGGGGGGCCCCGTATCTACGAGCAGTACTTC.

The rearrangement uses TRBV4-2 and TRBJ1-6, with D tentatively TRBD1 (6 bases). Germline V gene data show CDR1 as LGHNA and CDR2 as YNFKEQ. V lost 6 bases and J lost 9, with 15 bases in between. The length of the CDR3 is 14 residues. The DNA for the CDR3 is TGTGCCAGCAGTCATAATACAGGGCTTTCACCCCTCCACTTT. Protein: CASSHNTGLSPLHF.

The rearrangement links TRBV5-8 to TRBJ1-5, with D unresolved. Per germline, CDR1 SGHTS and CDR2 YDEGEE. This CDR3 spans 16 amino acids. The V end was cut by 1 base, the J end by 0 bases, with 11 bases between. The CDR3 here is CASSLILSYSNQPQHF. Here the CDR3 DNA reads TGTGCCAGCAGCTTGATTTTATCCTATAGCAATCAGCCCCAGCATTTT. The full variable domain, in which reference TRBV5-8 and TRBJ1-5 provide the parts outside the CDR3, is EAGVTQSPTHLIKTRGQQATLRCSPISGHTSVYWYQQALGLGLQFLLWYDEGEERNRGNFPPRFSGRQFPNYSSELNVNALELEDSALYLCASSLILSYSNQPQHFGDGTRLSIL.

With respect to this clone: The identical CDR3 is also encoded by other nucleotide sequences in the sample. The genes are TRBV7-2 and TRBJ2-7, with 8 bases that match TRBD2. The V and J ends lost 2 bases and 0 bases, in that order; junction bases with no gene match: 0. CDR3 length equals 14 residues. The germline V gene encodes CDR1 SGHTA and CDR2 FQGNSA. The CDR3 region is CASSLSGSSYEQYF. CDR3 bases: TGTGCCAGCAGCTTAAGCGGGAGCTCCTACGAGCAGTACTTC.

This rearrangement joins TRBV30 to TRBJ2-2, with 13 nucleotides matching TRBD2. V dropped 1 base and J dropped 3; count of bases not matched to a gene: 5. CDR1 is GTSNPN, CDR2 SVGIG, per germline (reference sequence). The CDR3 loop spans 17 amino acids. The CDR3 here is CAWSGLAGGRYTGELFF. In DNA form, the CDR3 reads TGTGCCTGGAGTGGACTAGCGGGGGGTCGTTACACCGGGGAGCTGTTTTTT. Variable domain in full (rest from reference TRBV30 and TRBJ2-2): SQTIHQWPATLVQPVGSPLSLECTVEGTSNPNLYWYRQAAGRGLQLLFYSVGIGQISSEVPQNLSASRPQDRQFILSSKKLLLSDSGFYLCAWSGLAGGRYTGELFFGEGSRLTVL.

This sequence joins TRBV19 and TRBJ1-2, with D unresolved. From germline, CDR1 is LNHDA and CDR2 SQIVND (reference sequence). The CDR3 runs 14 residues. V lost 5 bases, J lost 1 base, and 11 bases lay in between. The CDR3: CASSWAGGNYGYTF. DNA of the CDR3: TGTGCCAGTAGTTGGGCAGGAGGTAACTATGGCTACACCTTC.

The chain couples TRBV11-2 to TRBJ2-5, with 15 positions matching TRBD2. V gave up 1 base and J gave up 4 bases; unmatched junction bases: 7. CDR3 length equals 18 residues. Germline V CDR1 and CDR2: SGHAT, FQNNGV. The CDR3 DNA sequence: TGTGCCAGCAGCTTAGCGGGTGGACTAGCGGGAGGGGGAGAGACCCAGTACTTC. Translation gives CASSLAGGLAGGGETQYF.

The V gene is TRBV19, the J gene TRBJ1-2, with D tentatively TRBD1 (5 bases). Germline lookup yields CDR1 LNHDA and CDR2 SQIVND (reference sequence). This CDR3 has 14 amino acids. V gave up 3 bases and J gave up 2 bases, with 10 bases separating them. Written as DNA, the CDR3 is TGTGCCAGTAGTATCGTGGGGCTCAACTATGGCTACACCTTC. Amino acids: CASSIVGLNYGYTF.

The V gene is TRBV2, the J gene TRBJ2-6, with 7 bases aligning to TRBD1. The V gene end was trimmed by 8 bases and the J gene end by 1 base; junction bases not matched to a gene: 11. The CDR3 runs to 17 residues. Germline CDR1 SNHLY, CDR2 FYNNEI. In nucleotides, the CDR3 is TGTGCCAGCCTCAAGACAGGGTCGGAATCTGGGGCCAACGTCCTGACTTTC. This gives the protein CASLKTGSESGANVLTF.

J is TRBJ2-7 and V is TRBV7-8; the match to TRBD1 covers 7 bases. This CDR3 has 15 amino acids. V was pared by 7 bases and J by 6 bases, with 15 bases of the junction left unmatched. Per germline, CDR1 SGHVS and CDR2 FQNEAQ. The CDR3 sequence: CASKGTAKTVGEQYF. DNA of the CDR3: TGTGCCAGCAAGGGGACAGCGAAGACCGTCGGCGAGCAGTACTTC.

The chain links TRBV10-3 to TRBJ1-2; 7 positions agree with TRBD1. CDR3 length: 16 amino acids. Germline assignment: CDR1 ENHRY and CDR2 SYGVKD. J gave up 4 bases and V 6 bases, and 14 bases lay outside the gene matches. The CDR3, as DNA: TGTGCCATCAGACAGGGCGGGCTAGACAGGGTCTATGGCTACACCTTC. The encoded protein is CAIRQGGLDRVYGYTF.

As for this clone: This specimen includes other DNA sequences encoding the same CDR3. The CDR3 sequence: CASSLVGGGTDTQYF. The CDR3 nucleotides read TGTGCCAGCAGCTTAGTAGGGGGCGGCACAGATACGCAGTATTTT. The gene calls are TRBV7-6 and TRBJ2-3; TRBD1 matches at 7 bases. The V gene end was trimmed by 1 base and the J gene end by 1 base; junction bases not matched to a gene: 2. This CDR3 has 15 amino acids. The germline gives CDR1 SGHVS, CDR2 FNYEAQ. Combining the CDR3 with reference TRBV7-6 and TRBJ2-3 gives the whole variable domain GAGVSQSPRYKVTKRGQDVALRCDPISGHVSLYWYRQALGQGPEFLTYFNYEAQQDKSGLPNDRFSAERPEGSISTLTIQRTEQRDSAMYRCASSLVGGGTDTQYFGPGTRLTVL.

This clone was picked up a small number of times. The genes are TRBV6-1 and TRBJ1-1; D gene ambiguous. The V gene lost 7 bases and the J gene lost 7 bases, with 10 bases spanning the gap. This CDR3 contains 11 residues. Germline CDR1 and CDR2: MNHNS and SASEGT. The CDR3 loop reads CASTKRDEAFF. The CDR3 region has the DNA TGTGCCAGCACGAAGAGAGATGAAGCTTTCTTT.

The chain recombines TRBV30 with TRBJ1-1; 7 bases align to TRBD1. Germline V gives CDR1 GTSNPN, CDR2 SVGIG (reference sequence). After removal of 6 bases from V and 11 bases from J, the junction contained 9 bases not matched to a gene. The CDR3 length is 11 residues. This CDR3 is CACSTGDWAFF. The DNA of the CDR3 is TGTGCCTGTTCAACAGGGGATTGGGCTTTCTTT.

The chain combines TRBV5-3 with TRBJ1-1, with D unclear. TRBV5-3 is assigned to the ORF class and has an uncertain function. The CDR3 runs 14 residues. Trimming shortened V by 4 bases and J by 1 base, and 11 bases separated the two germline ends. The chain's CDR3 is CARSPWSGNTEAFF. In nucleotides, the CDR3 is TGTGCCAGAAGCCCCTGGTCGGGGAACACTGAAGCTTTCTTT.

V is TRBV5-1 and J is TRBJ2-2, with D uncertain. Trimming left V 0 bases short and J 1 base short, with 10 bases between. The germline CDR1 and CDR2 sequences are SGHRS and YFSETQ. The CDR3 has 16 residues. CDR3 in DNA: TGCGCCAGCAGCTTGGAAACAAGTCAGAACACCGGGGAGCTGTTTTTT. Its protein product is CASSLETSQNTGELFF.

The chain employs TRBV18 and TRBJ1-2, with a weak D call TRBD1 (5 bases). Germline assignment: CDR1 KGHSH and CDR2 LQKENI. Trimming stripped 2 bases from V and 2 bases from J, with 6 bases between. This CDR3 has 13 residues. The CDR3 region is CASSPDSNYGYTF. CDR3 sequence (DNA): TGTGCCAGCTCACCAGACAGCAACTATGGCTACACCTTC.

This chain links TRBV4-1 with TRBJ1-2; 8 bases map to TRBD1. The CDR3 covers 16 residues. The germline CDR1 and CDR2 sequences are MGHRA and YSYEKL. V shed 1 base, J shed 2 bases, and the junction held 6 bases outside the gene matches. CDR3 bases: TGCGCCAGCAGCCAAGGCTGGGGGGACAGGAACTATGGCTACACCTTC. Translated, it gives CASSQGWGDRNYGYTF.

The V gene is TRBV9, the J gene TRBJ1-6, with 8 positions matching TRBD1. The CDR3 is made up of 15 amino acids. Germline V lookup: CDR1 SGDLS, CDR2 YYNGEE. The J segment lost 3 bases and the V segment lost 4 bases, leaving 3 bases of the junction unmatched. CDR3 bases: TGTGCCAGCAGCACGGGACAGGACTATAATTCACCCCTCCACTTT. Translating gives CASSTGQDYNSPLHF.

The rearrangement uses TRBV7-2 and TRBJ1-3; 7 bases line up with TRBD1. Germline CDR1 and CDR2: SGHTA and FQGNSA. J lost 2 bases, V lost 2 bases, and 3 bases had no gene match. The CDR3 has 15 amino acids. This chain's CDR3 is CASSLYRGPGNTIYF. In DNA, the CDR3 is TGTGCCAGCAGCTTATACAGGGGACCTGGAAACACCATATATTTT.

The chain is built from TRBV30 and TRBJ2-1; D is uncertain. The length of the CDR3 is 13 residues. Germline V gives CDR1 GTSNPN, CDR2 SVGIG (reference sequence). The V gene lost 0 bases and the J gene lost 3 bases, with 6 bases spanning the gap. CDR3 amino acids: CAWSVIIYNEQFF. CDR3 nucleotide sequence: TGTGCCTGGAGTGTAATTATCTACAATGAGCAGTTCTTC.

V usage is TRBV9 and J usage is TRBJ2-7; possibly TRBD2 for D (6 bases). From germline, CDR1 is SGDLS and CDR2 YYNGEE. The V and J ends lost 4 bases and 3 bases respectively, with 14 bases between them. CDR3 length: 14 residues. This chain's CDR3 is CASSPRDSFYEQYF. The CDR3 bases are TGTGCCAGCAGCCCCAGGGACTCCTTCTACGAGCAGTACTTC.

This chain joins TRBV5-1 and TRBJ1-1; 11 nucleotides match TRBD1. CDR1 and CDR2 (germline): SGHRS, YFSETQ. V gave up 8 bases and J gave up 4 bases; unmatched junction bases: 7. The CDR3 is 14 residues long. In DNA, the CDR3 is TGCGCCAGTGGACAGGGGGCAGGTCGCACTGAAGCTTTCTTT. Its protein is CASGQGAGRTEAFF.

This chain joins TRBV10-3 and TRBJ2-6, with TRBD1 matching over 7 bases. The CDR3 totals 16 residues. Germline-derived CDR1 and CDR2 are ENHRY and SYGVKD. The V segment lost 8 bases and the J segment 4 bases; nucleotides outside the gene matches: 11. Written as DNA, the CDR3 is TGTGCCATCGGGCGCAGGGGGATGGTAGGGGCCAACGTCCTGACTTTC. It encodes CAIGRRGMVGANVLTF.

This clone was detected only a few times. The chain combines TRBV9 with TRBJ2-7; the D gene is possibly TRBD2 (6 bases). V lost 3 bases, J lost 0 bases, and 13 bases lay in between. Germline loops: CDR1 SGDLS, CDR2 YYNGEE. The CDR3 covers 15 residues. The CDR3 bases are TGTGCCAGCAGCGCCTCCATCGGGAGCTCCTACGAGCAGTACTTC. Amino acids: CASSASIGSSYEQYF.